This TCR beta chain was identified during a study of breast tumors, draining lymph nodes, adjacent tissues. Study results and caveats: Tumors had less TCR diversity than lymph nodes, more than nontumor tissue. Findings are consistent with lymph node origin and intratumoral expansion of most tumor T cells. Luminal-like breast cancer showed significantly greater tumor-nontumor repertoire similarity than basal-like breast cancer did.

Samples came from axillary lymph nodes draining the breast cancer. The V end lost 5 bases, the J end lost 9 bases, and 14 bases lay between the germline ends. CDR1 and CDR2 from the germline V gene are MNHNY and SVGAGI (reference sequence). CDR3 length equals 14 residues. MiXCR was run by TCRdb on the multiplex PCR reads, yielding one entry per CDR3 protein. The data show around 290,000 distinct CDR3 sequences, with 30% seen just once and around 1.1% held by the top ten. This clonotype was counted at least ten times. Its antigen is still unknown. The specimen was axillary lymph node tissue. V gene TRBV6-6 combines with J gene TRBJ1-6; tentative D call: TRBD1 (5 bases). This TCR was recovered from a female donor with breast cancer. Some clones in this sample may be carry-over from other donors' samples. CDR3 nucleotide sequence: TGTGCCAGCAGTGAGGACGCTGACAGTTCACCCCTCCACTTT. This gives the protein CASSEDADSSPLHF.